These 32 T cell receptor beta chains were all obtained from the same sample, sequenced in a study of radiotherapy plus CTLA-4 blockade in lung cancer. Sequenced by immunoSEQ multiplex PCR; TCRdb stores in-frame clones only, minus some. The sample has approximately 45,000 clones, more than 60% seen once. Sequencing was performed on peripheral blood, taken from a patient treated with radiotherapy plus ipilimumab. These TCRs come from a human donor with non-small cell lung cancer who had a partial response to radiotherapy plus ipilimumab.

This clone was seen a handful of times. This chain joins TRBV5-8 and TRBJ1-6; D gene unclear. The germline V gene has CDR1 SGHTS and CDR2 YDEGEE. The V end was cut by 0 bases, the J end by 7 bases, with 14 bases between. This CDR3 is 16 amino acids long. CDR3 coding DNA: TGTGCCAGCAGCTTGGCCCAAGGGAGTACCAATTCACCCCTCCACTTT. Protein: CASSLAQGSTNSPLHF.

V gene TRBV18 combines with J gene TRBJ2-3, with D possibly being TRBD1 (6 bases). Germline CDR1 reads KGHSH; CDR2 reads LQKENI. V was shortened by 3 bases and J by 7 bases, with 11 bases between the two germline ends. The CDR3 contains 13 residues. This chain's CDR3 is CASSPPGTYTQYF. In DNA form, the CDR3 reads TGTGCCAGCTCACCGCCAGGGACATATACGCAGTATTTT.

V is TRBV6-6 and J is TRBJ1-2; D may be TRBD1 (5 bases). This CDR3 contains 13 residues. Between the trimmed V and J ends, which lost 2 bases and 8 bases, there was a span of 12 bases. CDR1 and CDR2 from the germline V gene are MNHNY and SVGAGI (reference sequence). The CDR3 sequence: CASSYEGAVGYTF. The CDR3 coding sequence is TGTGCCAGCAGTTACGAAGGGGCGGTCGGCTACACCTTC.

As DNA, the CDR3 is TGCGCCAGCAGTGACTCGGGATTCAACAACTATGGCTACACCTTC. Its protein is CASSDSGFNNYGYTF. The rearrangement uses TRBV5-1 and TRBJ1-2; D remains ambiguous. Germline CDR1 and CDR2: SGHRS and YFSETQ. The CDR3 is made up of 15 amino acids. V was clipped by 5 bases and J by 2 bases, with 16 bases between them. Complete variable domain (other parts from reference TRBV5-1 and TRBJ1-2): KAGVTQTPRYLIKTRGQQVTLSCSPISGHRSVSWYQQTPGQGLQFLFEYFSETQRNKGNFPGRFSGRQFSNSRSEMNVSTLELGDSALYLCASSDSGFNNYGYTFGSGTRLTVV.

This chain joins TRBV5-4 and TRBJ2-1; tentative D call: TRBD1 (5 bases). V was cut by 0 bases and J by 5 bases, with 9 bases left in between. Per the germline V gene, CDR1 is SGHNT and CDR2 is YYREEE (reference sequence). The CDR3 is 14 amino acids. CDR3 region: CASSLGGRNNEQFF. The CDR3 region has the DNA TGTGCCAGCAGCTTGGGGGGCCGGAACAATGAGCAGTTCTTC.

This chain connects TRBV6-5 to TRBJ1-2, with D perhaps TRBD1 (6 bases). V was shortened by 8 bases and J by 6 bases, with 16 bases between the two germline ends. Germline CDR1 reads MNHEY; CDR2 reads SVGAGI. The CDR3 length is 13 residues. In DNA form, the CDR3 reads TGTGCCAGCGTCAGTGACAGGCTTCATGGCTACACCTTC. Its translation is CASVSDRLHGYTF.

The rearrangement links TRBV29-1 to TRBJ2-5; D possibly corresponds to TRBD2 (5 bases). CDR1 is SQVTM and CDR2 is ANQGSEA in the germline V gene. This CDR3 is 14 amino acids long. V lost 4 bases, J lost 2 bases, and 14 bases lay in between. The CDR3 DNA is TGCAGCGTTGCTGAGGGCTCCGGGCAAGAGACCCAGTACTTC. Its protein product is CSVAEGSGQETQYF. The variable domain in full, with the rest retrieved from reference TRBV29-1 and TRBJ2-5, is SAVISQKPSRDICQRGTSLTIQCQVDSQVTMMFWYRQQPGQSLTLIATANQGSEATYESGFVIDKFPISRPNLTFSTLTVSNMSPEDSSIYLCSVAEGSGQETQYFGPGTRLLVL.

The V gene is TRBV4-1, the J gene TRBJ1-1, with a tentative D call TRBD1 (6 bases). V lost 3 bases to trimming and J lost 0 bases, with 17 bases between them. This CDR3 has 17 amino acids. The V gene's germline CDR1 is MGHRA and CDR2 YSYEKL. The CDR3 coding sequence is TGCGCCAGCAGCCACCCTCTGACAGGCGGAATGAACACTGAAGCTTTCTTT. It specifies CASSHPLTGGMNTEAFF.

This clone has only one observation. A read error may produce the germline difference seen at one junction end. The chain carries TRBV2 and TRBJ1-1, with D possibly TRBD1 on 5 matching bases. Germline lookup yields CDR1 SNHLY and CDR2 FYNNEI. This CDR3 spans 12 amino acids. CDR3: CATLVGGTLTRF. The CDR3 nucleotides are TGTGCCACCCTTGTGGGGGGGACCTTGACGAGATTT.

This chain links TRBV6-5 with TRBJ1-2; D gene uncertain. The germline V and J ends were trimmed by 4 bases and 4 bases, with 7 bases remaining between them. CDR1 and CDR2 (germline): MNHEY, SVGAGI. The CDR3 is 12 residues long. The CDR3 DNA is TGTGCCAGCAGTTCGACTGGCTATGGCTACACCTTC. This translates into CASSSTGYGYTF.

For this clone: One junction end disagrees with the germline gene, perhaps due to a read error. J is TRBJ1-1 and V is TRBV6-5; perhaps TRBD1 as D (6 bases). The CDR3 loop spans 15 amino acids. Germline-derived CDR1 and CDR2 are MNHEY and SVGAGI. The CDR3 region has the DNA TGTGCCAGCAGTGACTCTGACAGGAGAAACACTGAAGCTTTCTTT. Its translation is CASSDSDRRNTEAFF.

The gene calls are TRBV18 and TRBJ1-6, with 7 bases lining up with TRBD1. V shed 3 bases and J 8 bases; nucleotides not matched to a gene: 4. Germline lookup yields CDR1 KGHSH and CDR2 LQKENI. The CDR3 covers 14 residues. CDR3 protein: CASSPAGGDSPLHF. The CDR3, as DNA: TGTGCCAGCTCACCTGCAGGGGGTGATTCACCCCTCCACTTT.

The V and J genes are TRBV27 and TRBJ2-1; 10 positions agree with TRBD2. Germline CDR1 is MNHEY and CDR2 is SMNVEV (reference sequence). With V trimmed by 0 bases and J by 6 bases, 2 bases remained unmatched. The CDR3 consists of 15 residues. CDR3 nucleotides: TGTGCCAGCAGTTTATCGAGGACTAGCGGCAATGAGCAGTTCTTC. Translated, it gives CASSLSRTSGNEQFF.

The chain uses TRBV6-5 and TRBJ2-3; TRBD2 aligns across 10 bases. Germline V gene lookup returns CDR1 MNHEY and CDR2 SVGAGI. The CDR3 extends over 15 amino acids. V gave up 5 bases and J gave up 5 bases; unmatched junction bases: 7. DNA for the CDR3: TGTGCCAGCAGTATGAAGCGGGGGGGCCAAGATACGCAGTATTTT. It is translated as CASSMKRGGQDTQYF.

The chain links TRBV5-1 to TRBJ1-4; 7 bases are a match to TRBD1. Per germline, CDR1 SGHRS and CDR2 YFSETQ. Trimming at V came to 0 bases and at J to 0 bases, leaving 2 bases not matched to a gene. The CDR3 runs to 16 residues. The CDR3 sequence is CASSLGGTATNEKLFF. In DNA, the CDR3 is TGCGCCAGCAGCTTGGGCGGGACAGCAACTAATGAAAAACTGTTTTTT.

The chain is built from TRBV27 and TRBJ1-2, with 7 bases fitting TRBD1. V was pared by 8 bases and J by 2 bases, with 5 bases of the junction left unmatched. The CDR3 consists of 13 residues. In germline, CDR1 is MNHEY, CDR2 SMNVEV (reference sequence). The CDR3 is CASGPTGNYGYTF. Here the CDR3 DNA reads TGTGCCAGCGGACCGACAGGGAACTATGGCTACACCTTC.

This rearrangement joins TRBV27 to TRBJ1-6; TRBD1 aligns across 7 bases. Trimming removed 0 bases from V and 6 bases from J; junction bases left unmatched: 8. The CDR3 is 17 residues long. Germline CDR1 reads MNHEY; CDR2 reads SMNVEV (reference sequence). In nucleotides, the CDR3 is TGTGCCAGCAGTTTATCCCCAGGACAGGCCATTAATTCACCCCTCCACTTT. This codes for CASSLSPGQAINSPLHF.

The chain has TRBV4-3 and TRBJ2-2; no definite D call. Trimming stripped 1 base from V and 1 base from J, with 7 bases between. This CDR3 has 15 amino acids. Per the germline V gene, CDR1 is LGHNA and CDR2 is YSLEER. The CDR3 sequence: CASSQGPGNTGELFF. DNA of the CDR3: TGCGCCAGCAGCCAAGGTCCAGGGAACACCGGGGAGCTGTTTTTT.

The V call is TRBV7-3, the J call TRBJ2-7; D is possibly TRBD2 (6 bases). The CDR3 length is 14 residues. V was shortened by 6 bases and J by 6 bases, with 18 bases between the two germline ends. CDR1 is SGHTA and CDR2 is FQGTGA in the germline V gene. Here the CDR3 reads CASSPAGLASEQYF. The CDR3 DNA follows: TGTGCCAGCAGTCCCGCGGGACTGGCGTCCGAGCAGTACTTC. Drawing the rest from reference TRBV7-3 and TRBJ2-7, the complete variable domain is GAGVSQTPSNKVTEKGKYVELRCDPISGHTALYWYRQSLGQGPEFLIYFQGTGAADDSGLPNDRFFAVRPEGSVSTLKIQRTERGDSAVYLCASSPAGLASEQYFGPGTRLTVT.

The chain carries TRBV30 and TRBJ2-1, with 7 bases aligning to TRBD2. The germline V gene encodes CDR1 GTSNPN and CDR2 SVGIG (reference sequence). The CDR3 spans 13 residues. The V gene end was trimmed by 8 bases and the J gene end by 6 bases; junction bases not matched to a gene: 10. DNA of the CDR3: TGTGCCCAGAGCGGGACCTTTGGCAATGAGCAGTTCTTC. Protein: CAQSGTFGNEQFF.

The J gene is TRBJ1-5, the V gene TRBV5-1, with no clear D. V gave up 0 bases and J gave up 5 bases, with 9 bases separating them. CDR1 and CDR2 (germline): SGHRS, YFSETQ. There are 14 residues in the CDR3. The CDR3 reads CASSLGGSDQPQHF. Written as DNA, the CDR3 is TGCGCCAGCAGCTTGGGAGGGTCCGATCAGCCCCAGCATTTT.

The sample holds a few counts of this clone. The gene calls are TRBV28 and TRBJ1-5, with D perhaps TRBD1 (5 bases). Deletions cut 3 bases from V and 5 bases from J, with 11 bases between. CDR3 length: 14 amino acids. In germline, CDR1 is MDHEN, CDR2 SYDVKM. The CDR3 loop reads CASSLRQGYQPQHF. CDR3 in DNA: TGTGCCAGCAGTTTGCGGCAGGGTTATCAGCCCCAGCATTTT.

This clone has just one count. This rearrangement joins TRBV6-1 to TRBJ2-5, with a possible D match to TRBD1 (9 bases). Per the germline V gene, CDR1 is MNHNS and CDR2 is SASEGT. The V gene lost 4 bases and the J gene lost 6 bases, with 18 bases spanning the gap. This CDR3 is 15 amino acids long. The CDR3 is CASSVAGQGSQTQYF. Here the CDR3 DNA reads TGTGCCAGCAGTGTAGCGGGACAGGGATCGCAGACCCAGTACTTC.

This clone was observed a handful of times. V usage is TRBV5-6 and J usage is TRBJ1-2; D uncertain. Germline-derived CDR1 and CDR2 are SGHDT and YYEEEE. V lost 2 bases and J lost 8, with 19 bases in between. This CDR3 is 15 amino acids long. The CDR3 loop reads CASSFRRVEIGGYTF. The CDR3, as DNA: TGTGCCAGCAGCTTCAGGAGGGTAGAAATTGGGGGCTACACCTTC.

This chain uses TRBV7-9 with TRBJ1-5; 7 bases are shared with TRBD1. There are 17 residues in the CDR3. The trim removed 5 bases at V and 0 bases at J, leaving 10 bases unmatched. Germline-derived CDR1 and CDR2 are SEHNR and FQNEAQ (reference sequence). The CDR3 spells CASSQGGGRSSNQPQHF. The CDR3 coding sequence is TGTGCCAGCAGCCAAGGGGGCGGGCGCTCTAGCAATCAGCCCCAGCATTTT.

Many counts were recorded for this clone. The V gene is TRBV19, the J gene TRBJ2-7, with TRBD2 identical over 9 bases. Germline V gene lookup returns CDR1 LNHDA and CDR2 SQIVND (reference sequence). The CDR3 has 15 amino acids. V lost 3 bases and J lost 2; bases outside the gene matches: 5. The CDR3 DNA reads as TGTGCCAGTAGTATCGTGGCGGGGGGGCCCTACGAGCAGTACTTC. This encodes CASSIVAGGPYEQYF.

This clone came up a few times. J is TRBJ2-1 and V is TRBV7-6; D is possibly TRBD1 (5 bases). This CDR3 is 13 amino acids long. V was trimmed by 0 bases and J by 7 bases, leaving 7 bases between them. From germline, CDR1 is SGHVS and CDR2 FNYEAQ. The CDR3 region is CASSLAQGNEQFF. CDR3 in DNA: TGTGCCAGCAGCTTAGCGCAGGGTAATGAGCAGTTCTTC.

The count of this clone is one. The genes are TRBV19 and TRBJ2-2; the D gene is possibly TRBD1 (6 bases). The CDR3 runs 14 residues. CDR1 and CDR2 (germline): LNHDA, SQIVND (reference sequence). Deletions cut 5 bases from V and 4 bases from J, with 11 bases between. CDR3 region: CASSFRGGTGELFF. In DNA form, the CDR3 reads TGTGCCAGTAGTTTCCGAGGGGGCACCGGGGAGCTGTTTTTT.

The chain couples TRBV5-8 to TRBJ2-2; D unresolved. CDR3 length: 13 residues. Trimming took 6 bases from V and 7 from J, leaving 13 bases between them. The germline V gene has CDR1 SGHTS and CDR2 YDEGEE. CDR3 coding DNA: TGTGCCAGCACCCTCTCTCTACGCGGGGAGCTGTTTTTT. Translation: CASTLSLRGELFF. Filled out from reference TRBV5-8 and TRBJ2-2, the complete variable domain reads EAGVTQSPTHLIKTRGQQATLRCSPISGHTSVYWYQQALGLGLQFLLWYDEGEERNRGNFPPRFSGRQFPNYSSELNVNALELEDSALYLCASTLSLRGELFFGEGSRLTVL.

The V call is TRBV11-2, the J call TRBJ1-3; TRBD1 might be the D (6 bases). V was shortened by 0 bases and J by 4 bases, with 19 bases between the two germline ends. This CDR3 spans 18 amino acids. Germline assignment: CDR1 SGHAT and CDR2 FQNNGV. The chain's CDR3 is CASSLEAGAFSEGNTIYF. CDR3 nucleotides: TGTGCCAGCAGCTTAGAGGCAGGGGCTTTTTCGGAAGGAAACACCATATATTTT.

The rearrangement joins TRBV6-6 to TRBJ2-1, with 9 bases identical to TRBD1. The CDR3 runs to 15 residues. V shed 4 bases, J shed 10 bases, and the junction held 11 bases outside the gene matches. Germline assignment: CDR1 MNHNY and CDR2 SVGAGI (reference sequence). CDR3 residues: CASSSPGQGFWEQFF. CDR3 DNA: TGTGCCAGCAGTTCCCCGGGACAGGGTTTTTGGGAGCAGTTCTTC.

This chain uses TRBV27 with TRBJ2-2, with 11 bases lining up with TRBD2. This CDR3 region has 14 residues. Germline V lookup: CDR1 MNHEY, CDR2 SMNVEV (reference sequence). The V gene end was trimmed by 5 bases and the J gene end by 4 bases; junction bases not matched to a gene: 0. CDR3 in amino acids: CASSLAGGTGELFF. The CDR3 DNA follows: TGTGCCAGCAGTCTAGCGGGGGGCACCGGGGAGCTGTTTTTT.